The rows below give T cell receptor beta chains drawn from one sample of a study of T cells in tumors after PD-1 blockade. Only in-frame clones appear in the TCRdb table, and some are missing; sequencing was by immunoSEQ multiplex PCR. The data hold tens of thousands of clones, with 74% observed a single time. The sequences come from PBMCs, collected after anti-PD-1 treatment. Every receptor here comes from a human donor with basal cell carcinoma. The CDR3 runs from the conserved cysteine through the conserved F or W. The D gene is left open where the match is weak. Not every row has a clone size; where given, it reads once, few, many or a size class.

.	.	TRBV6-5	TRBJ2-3	CASSYSLSDTQYF	TGTGCCAGCAGTTACTCCCTGAGCGATACGCAGTATTTT
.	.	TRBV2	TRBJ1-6	CASTGESSPLHF	TGTGCCAGCACCGGAGAGAGTTCACCCCTCCACTTT
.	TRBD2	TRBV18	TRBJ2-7	CASSPAGEYEQYF	TGTGCCAGCTCACCCGCGGGGGAATACGAGCAGTACTTC
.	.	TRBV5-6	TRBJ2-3	CASSLGGETGTDTQYF	TGTGCCAGCAGCTTGGGTGGAGAAACCGGCACAGATACGCAGTATTTT
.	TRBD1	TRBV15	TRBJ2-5	CATSAGGLETQYF	TGTGCCACCAGCGCAGGGGGCTTAGAGACCCAGTACTTC
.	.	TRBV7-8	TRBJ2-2	CASSPTTRELFF	TGTGCCAGCAGCCCCACGACGCGGGAGCTGTTTTTT
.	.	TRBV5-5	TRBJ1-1	CASSVGTVNTEAFF	TGTGCCAGCAGCGTAGGGACTGTGAACACTGAAGCTTTCTTT
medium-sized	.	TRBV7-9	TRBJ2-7	CASSSGTAGGEQYF	TGTGCCAGCAGCTCAGGGACAGCGGGCGGCGAGCAGTACTTC
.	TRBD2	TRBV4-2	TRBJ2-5	CASSGTSGSYQETQYF	TGTGCCAGCAGCGGGACTAGCGGGAGCTACCAAGAGACCCAGTACTTC
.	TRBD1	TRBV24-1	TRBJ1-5	CATSDPGTGRDQPQHF	TGTGCCACCAGTGACCCGGGGACAGGGAGGGATCAGCCCCAGCATTTT
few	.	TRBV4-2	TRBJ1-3	CASSQEGGAGNTIYF	TGTGCCAGCAGCCAAGAAGGAGGAGCTGGAAACACCATATATTTT
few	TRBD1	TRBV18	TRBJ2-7	CASSSTGGPYEQYF	TGTGCCAGCTCATCGACAGGGGGTCCCTACGAGCAGTACTTC
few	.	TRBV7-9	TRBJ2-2	CASSVIGELFF	TGTGCCAGCAGCGTAATCGGGGAGCTGTTTTTT
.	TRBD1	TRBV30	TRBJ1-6	CAWTGQVTSPLHF	TGTGCCTGGACCGGACAGGTTACCTCACCCCTCCACTTT
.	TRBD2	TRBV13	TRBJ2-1	CASSSTSRSYNEQFF	TGTGCCAGCAGCTCGACTAGCAGGTCCTACAATGAGCAGTTCTTC
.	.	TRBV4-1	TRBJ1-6	CASSQPTGSYNSPLHF	TGCGCCAGCAGCCAACCGACGGGATCCTATAATTCACCCCTCCACTTT
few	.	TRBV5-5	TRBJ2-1	CASSSAPGLLYNEQFF	TGTGCCAGCAGCTCCGCGCCGGGACTGCTCTACAATGAGCAGTTCTTC
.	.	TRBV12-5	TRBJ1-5	CASGLVGDGGQPQHF	TGTGCTAGTGGTTTGGTGGGGGACGGGGGTCAGCCCCAGCATTTT
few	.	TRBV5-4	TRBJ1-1	CASSRENPAVEAFF	TGTGCCAGCAGCCGGGAGAACCCGGCCGTTGAAGCTTTCTTT
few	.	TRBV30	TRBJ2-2	CAWDRDWTGELFF	TGTGCCTGGGACAGGGACTGGACCGGGGAGCTGTTTTTT
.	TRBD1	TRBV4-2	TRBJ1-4	CASSQDRGRVDEKLFF	TGTGCCAGCAGCCAGGACAGGGGGCGCGTCGATGAAAAACTGTTTTTT
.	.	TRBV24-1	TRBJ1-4	CATQSGATNEKLFF	TGTGCCACCCAGTCTGGCGCAACTAATGAAAAACTGTTTTTT
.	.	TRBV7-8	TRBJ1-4	CASSFQGFNEKLFF	TGTGCCAGCAGCTTTCAGGGCTTTAATGAAAAACTGTTTTTT
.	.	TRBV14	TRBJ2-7	CASSQDLRGREQYF	TGTGCCAGCAGCCAAGATCTTCGGGGCCGGGAGCAGTACTTC
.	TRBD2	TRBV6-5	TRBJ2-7	CASSRGGGHNEQYF	TGTGCCAGCAGCCGGGGCGGGGGGCATAACGAGCAGTACTTC
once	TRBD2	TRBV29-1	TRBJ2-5	CSALRSRGGAAETQYF	TGCAGCGCGTTGAGATCCCGCGGGGGGGCCGCAGAGACCCAGTACTTC
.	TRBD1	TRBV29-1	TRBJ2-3	CSVVRTGRTDTQYF	TGCAGCGTTGTCCGGACAGGAAGGACAGATACGCAGTATTTT
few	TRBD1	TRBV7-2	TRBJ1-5	CASSDRGGGLQPQHF	TGTGCCAGCAGCGACAGGGGAGGAGGACTTCAGCCCCAGCATTTT
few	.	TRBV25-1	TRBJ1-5	CASSAGFNQPQHF	TGTGCCAGCAGCGCAGGATTCAATCAGCCCCAGCATTTT
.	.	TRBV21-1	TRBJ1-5	CASSKTGHSNQPQHF	TGTGCCAGCAGCAAAACGGGCCATAGCAATCAGCCCCAGCATTTT
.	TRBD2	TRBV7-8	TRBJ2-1	CASSFPSGGYNEQFF	TGTGCCAGCAGCTTTCCTAGCGGGGGATACAATGAGCAGTTCTTC
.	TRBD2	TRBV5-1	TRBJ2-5	CATQGGETQYF	TGCGCCACGCAGGGAGGGGAGACCCAGTACTTC
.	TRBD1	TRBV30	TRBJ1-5	CAWSAGTGSYQPQHF	TGTGCCTGGAGTGCCGGGACAGGCTCCTATCAGCCCCAGCATTTT
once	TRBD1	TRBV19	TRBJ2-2	CATNPTGGANTGELFF	TGTGCCACCAACCCTACAGGGGGCGCGAACACCGGGGAGCTGTTTTTT
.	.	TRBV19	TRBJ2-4	CASRGTDLAKNIQYF	TGTGCCAGTAGGGGGACCGATCTAGCCAAAAACATTCAGTACTTC
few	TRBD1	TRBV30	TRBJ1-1	CAWSERGRGRTEAFF	TGTGCCTGGAGTGAAAGGGGCAGGGGGCGGACTGAAGCTTTCTTT
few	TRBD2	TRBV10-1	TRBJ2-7	CASSGSGGTYEQYF	TGCGCCAGCAGTGGTAGCGGGGGAACCTACGAGCAGTACTTC
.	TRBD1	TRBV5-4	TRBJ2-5	CASSSLDRGPQETQYF	TGTGCCAGCAGCTCCCTGGACAGGGGGCCTCAAGAGACCCAGTACTTC
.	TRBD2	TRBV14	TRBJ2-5	CSPGRRAQYF	TGTTCCCCCGGGAGGCGGGCCCAGTACTTC
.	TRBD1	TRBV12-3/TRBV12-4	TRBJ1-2	CASSSTGGGGYTF	TGTGCCAGCAGTAGTACAGGGGGGGGTGGCTACACCTTC
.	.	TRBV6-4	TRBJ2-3	CASSVGSTDTQYF	TGTGCCAGCAGTGTAGGCTCCACAGATACGCAGTATTTT
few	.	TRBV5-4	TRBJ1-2	CASSLDRAGGYTF	TGTGCCAGCAGCTTGGACAGGGCGGGAGGCTACACCTTC
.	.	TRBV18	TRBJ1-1	CASSPRTGDTEAFF	TGTGCCAGCTCACCTAGGACCGGAGACACTGAAGCTTTCTTT
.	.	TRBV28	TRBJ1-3	CASKESGNTIYF	TGTGCCAGCAAGGAATCTGGAAACACCATATATTTT
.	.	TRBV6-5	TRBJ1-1	CASSYSFERRVAFF	TGTGCCAGCAGTTACTCGTTTGAACGCAGGGTAGCTTTCTTT
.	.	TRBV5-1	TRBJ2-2	CASSLWGERTGELFF	TGCGCCAGCAGCTTGTGGGGGGAAAGGACCGGGGAGCTGTTTTTT
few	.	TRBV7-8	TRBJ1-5	CASSLWEPNSNQPQHF	TGTGCCAGCAGCTTATGGGAACCCAATAGCAATCAGCCCCAGCATTTT
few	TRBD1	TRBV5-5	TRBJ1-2	CASSLWTGYGYTF	TGTGCCAGCAGCTTGTGGACAGGCTATGGCTACACCTTC
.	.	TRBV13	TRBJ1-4	CASSFGPIGEKLFF	TGTGCCAGCAGCTTCGGTCCCATTGGGGAAAAACTGTTTTTT
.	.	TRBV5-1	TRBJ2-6	CASSFGANVLTF	TGCGCCAGCAGCTTTGGGGCCAACGTCCTGACTTTC
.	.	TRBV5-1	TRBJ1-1	CASSPRGGNTEAFF	TGCGCCAGCAGCCCCCGGGGGGGGAACACTGAAGCTTTCTTT
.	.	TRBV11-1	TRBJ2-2	CASSESPGANTGELFF	TGTGCCAGCAGTGAGTCTCCGGGGGCGAACACCGGGGAGCTGTTTTTT